The 20 T cell receptor beta chains below all came from one sample that was sequenced in a study of CD8 T cells in Susac syndrome. RNA amounts of about 0.5 to 1 ug underwent reverse transcription with random hexamers. TCRdb called the immunoSEQ multiplex PCR reads again in MiXCR, with one record for every CDR3 protein. The sample includes about 76,000 distinct CDR3 sequences, approximately 93% of them seen just once. The material sequenced was CD8+ T cells from PBMCs. The receptors were gathered from a human donor with Susac syndrome.

This clonotype has a single count. The V gene is TRBV6-1, the J gene TRBJ1-1; D uncertain. Germline V gene data show CDR1 as MNHNS and CDR2 as SASEGT. The CDR3 loop spans 15 amino acids. V shed 0 bases and J shed 8 bases, with 16 bases lying between them. The CDR3 region is CASSEAPVSLREAFF. The CDR3 DNA follows: TGTGCCAGCAGTGAAGCGCCTGTGAGTTTAAGGGAAGCTTTCTTT.

This chain links TRBV7-9 with TRBJ2-1; TRBD2 matches at 8 bases. Unmatched junction bases numbered 4, after V lost 6 bases and J lost 0 bases. The CDR3 length is 15 residues. CDR1 is SEHNR, CDR2 FQNEAQ, per germline (reference sequence). CDR3 coding DNA: TGTGCCAGCAGAGCCGGGACTAGCTCCTACAATGAGCAGTTCTTC. It codes for CASRAGTSSYNEQFF.

The V gene is TRBV6-5, the J gene TRBJ2-6; D tentatively fits TRBD1 or TRBD2 (5 bases each). The CDR3 extends over 19 amino acids. CDR1 and CDR2 from the germline V gene are MNHEY and SVGAGI. V shed 0 bases and J shed 0 bases, with 15 bases lying between them. CDR3: CASSYSGEEGYSGANVLTF. CDR3 nucleotide sequence: TGTGCCAGCAGTTACTCGGGGGAAGAAGGCTACTCTGGGGCCAACGTCCTGACTTTC.

The rearrangement uses TRBV5-1 and TRBJ1-4; no clear D. The CDR3 covers 15 residues. Germline V lookup: CDR1 SGHRS, CDR2 YFSETQ. The V gene lost 2 bases and the J gene lost 0 bases, with 8 bases spanning the gap. This CDR3 is CASSLDPATNEKLFF. The DNA of the CDR3 is TGCGCCAGCAGCTTAGACCCGGCAACTAATGAAAAACTGTTTTTT.

The V and J genes are TRBV11-3 and TRBJ2-3; D is unclear. The germline V and J ends were trimmed by 3 bases and 2 bases, with 9 bases remaining between them. The CDR3 loop spans 14 amino acids. The germline gives CDR1 SGHNT, CDR2 YENEEA. CDR3 region: CASSFSRLTDTQYF. DNA of the CDR3: TGTGCCAGCAGCTTTTCCAGGCTCACAGATACGCAGTATTTT. Complete variable domain (other parts from reference TRBV11-3 and TRBJ2-3): EAGVVQSPRYKIIEKKQPVAFWCNPISGHNTLYWYLQNLGQGPELLIRYENEEAVDDSQLPKDRFSAERLKGVDSTLKIQPAELGDSAVYLCASSFSRLTDTQYFGPGTRLTVL.

This rearrangement joins TRBV6-2 or TRBV6-3 to TRBJ1-1; no definite D call. This CDR3 has 11 amino acids. The germline V gene has CDR1 MNHEY and CDR2 SVGEGT. The ends were cut back, 3 bases at V and 8 bases at J, with 7 bases in the middle. CDR3 DNA sequence: TGTGCCAGCAGTTATGGAGGAGAAGCTTTCTTT. It translates to CASSYGGEAFF.

V is TRBV7-8 and J is TRBJ2-7; perhaps D is TRBD1 or TRBD2 (5 bases each). Trimming left V 4 bases short and J 6 bases short, with 19 bases between. There are 15 residues in the CDR3. The germline V gene has CDR1 SGHVS and CDR2 FQNEAQ. CDR3 sequence: CASSSNGRGRSEQYF. The CDR3 nucleotides read TGTGCCAGCAGCTCTAATGGAAGGGGACGAAGCGAGCAGTACTTC. Full variable domain (rest looked up from reference TRBV7-8 and TRBJ2-7): GAGVSQSPRYKVAKRGQDVALRCDPISGHVSLFWYQQALGQGPEFLTYFQNEAQLDKSGLPSDRFFAERPEGSVSTLKIQRTQQEDSAVYLCASSSNGRGRSEQYFGPGTRLTVT.

The chain links TRBV3-1 to TRBJ1-2, with D perhaps TRBD1 (5 bases). This CDR3 region has 14 residues. The V gene lost 0 bases and the J gene lost 8 bases, with 13 bases spanning the gap. CDR1 is LGHDT and CDR2 is YNNKEL in the germline V gene (reference sequence). The CDR3 DNA reads TGTGCCAGCAGCCAAGACCAGGGACCAAGGGGCTACACCTTC. It encodes CASSQDQGPRGYTF.

The chain has TRBV28 and TRBJ1-1, with D unclear. Germline V lookup: CDR1 MDHEN, CDR2 SYDVKM. The CDR3 totals 15 residues. V lost 3 bases and J 8 bases, leaving 19 bases between the germline ends. The CDR3, as DNA: TGTGCCAGCAGTTTTGTTCGTGTTTTGGGTCGAGAAGCTTTCTTT. Translating it yields CASSFVRVLGREAFF.

This chain connects TRBV28 to TRBJ2-7; D remains unclear. V lost 2 bases, J lost 2 bases, and 10 bases lay in between. Germline lookup yields CDR1 MDHEN and CDR2 SYDVKM. The CDR3 covers 14 residues. The DNA of the CDR3 is TGTGCCAGCAGTTTACCAGGTCGAGCCTACGAGCAGTACTTC. Its translation is CASSLPGRAYEQYF.

The chain combines TRBV27 with TRBJ1-2, with D perhaps matching TRBD1 (6 bases). V lost 4 bases and J lost 8, with 14 bases in between. In germline, CDR1 is MNHEY, CDR2 SMNVEV (reference sequence). The length of the CDR3 is 13 residues. The CDR3 loop is CASSSGAGLGYTF. CDR3 bases: TGTGCCAGCAGTTCGGGGGCGGGGTTGGGCTACACCTTC.

CDR3: CASSPSPWGSGPVEQYF. The CDR3 nucleotides read TGTGCCAGCTCACCGTCACCGTGGGGGAGCGGCCCCGTAGAGCAGTATTTT. The chain links TRBV18 to TRBJ2-3, with D possibly called TRBD1 or TRBD2 (5 bases each). CDR1 and CDR2 (germline): KGHSH, LQKENI. Trimming stripped 3 bases from V and 11 bases from J, with 27 bases between. The CDR3 contains 17 residues.

The gene calls are TRBV5-8 and TRBJ1-1; 7 bases match TRBD1. Looked up from germline, CDR1 is SGHTS and CDR2 is YDEGEE. The CDR3 covers 15 residues. V lost 6 bases and J lost 2; bases outside the gene matches: 10. As DNA, the CDR3 is TGTGCCAGCAACCCGAGGACAGGAGATAACACTGAAGCTTTCTTT. Amino acids: CASNPRTGDNTEAFF.

This clonotype is a singleton in its sample. The rearrangement links TRBV20-1 to TRBJ2-3, with TRBD2 matching over 9 bases. V gave up 0 bases and J gave up 1 base; unmatched junction bases: 8. Per the germline V gene, CDR1 is DFQATT and CDR2 is SNEGSKA (reference sequence). CDR3 size: 17 residues. This chain's CDR3 is CSARDSGGLAGTDTQYF. The CDR3 region has the DNA TGCAGTGCTAGAGATAGCGGGGGCCTAGCCGGCACAGATACGCAGTATTTT.

The chain is built from TRBV9 and TRBJ2-1, with 10 bases that match TRBD2. V lost 3 bases, J lost 7 bases, and 10 bases stayed unmatched. This CDR3 region has 16 residues. Per the germline V gene, CDR1 is SGDLS and CDR2 is YYNGEE. CDR3 bases: TGTGCCAGCAGCGGGCGGGGGACTAGCGTTTCTAATGAGCAGTTCTTC. Translating gives CASSGRGTSVSNEQFF.

This chain joins TRBV2 and TRBJ1-2; D unresolved. The CDR3 is 10 amino acids. Trimming stripped 6 bases from V and 11 bases from J, with 10 bases between. CDR1 and CDR2 (germline): SNHLY, FYNNEI. The CDR3 spells CASRGKGYTF. CDR3 DNA sequence: TGTGCCAGCAGGGGTAAAGGGTACACCTTC.

The chain has TRBV20-1 and TRBJ1-2, with 8 bases identical to TRBD1. The CDR3 length is 15 residues. The V and J ends lost 3 bases and 2 bases, in that order; junction bases with no gene match: 8. Germline V gene lookup returns CDR1 DFQATT and CDR2 SNEGSKA (reference sequence). The DNA for the CDR3 is TGCAGTGCTAGCTCCGATCAGGGGGCCAACTATGGCTACACCTTC. Its translation is CSASSDQGANYGYTF.

The V gene is TRBV15, the J gene TRBJ2-1; 8 nucleotides match TRBD1. The CDR3 length is 16 residues. The germline CDR1 and CDR2 sequences are LNHNV and YYDKDF (reference sequence). V shed 1 base and J 6 bases; nucleotides not matched to a gene: 8. CDR3 protein: CATSRGSGQDPNEQFF. The DNA of the CDR3 is TGTGCCACCAGCAGAGGGTCGGGACAGGACCCCAATGAGCAGTTCTTC.

The J gene is TRBJ2-5, the V gene TRBV28; 10 bases fit TRBD1. Germline V gives CDR1 MDHEN, CDR2 SYDVKM. J was trimmed by 3 bases and V by 2 bases; bases with no gene match: 0. The CDR3 totals 14 residues. The CDR3 bases are TGTGCCAGCAGTTTAGGGACAGGGGAAGAGACCCAGTACTTC. Its translation: CASSLGTGEETQYF.

The chain has TRBV14 and TRBJ1-4; D not resolved. Looked up from germline, CDR1 is SGHDN and CDR2 is FVKESK. Deletions cut 4 bases from V and 4 bases from J, with 10 bases between. This CDR3 comprises 14 residues. CDR3 nucleotide sequence: TGTGCCAGCAGCCGGGCAGGAATTAATGAAAAACTGTTTTTT. Its protein product is CASSRAGINEKLFF.